This note documents a single TCR beta chain sequence. The data were obtained in a study of blood T cell repertoires in COVID-19. Study context: PBMCs, B-cell-depleted T cells, or T cells were the source of the cDNA or gDNA that made up the material.

TCRdb keeps only in-frame clones here, not all; method: immunoSEQ multiplex PCR. The table has 200,000 to 300,000 clones, about 90% seen once; the top ten hold 0.87%. The germline V gene encodes CDR1 LGHNA and CDR2 YNFKEQ. This CDR3 region has 14 residues. With 4 bases removed from V and 5 bases from J, the gap between germline ends came to 9 bases. The specimen sequenced was PBMCs or T cells enriched from blood (not recorded which). V usage is TRBV4-2 and J usage is TRBJ1-6; D gene unclear. The sequence was obtained from a man aged 50 or older who had been exposed to COVID-19. The CDR3 protein is CASSPGLNNSPLHF. The CDR3 DNA reads as TGTGCCAGCAGCCCAGGACTGAATAATTCACCCCTCCACTTT.